These T cell receptor beta chains were read from a single sample in a study of radiotherapy plus CTLA-4 blockade in lung cancer. Using immunoSEQ multiplex PCR, the repertoire was profiled, and TCRdb retains in-frame clones only, with some absent. The data contain about 60,000 clones, about three quarters of them singletons. The sequenced sample was peripheral blood, obtained from a patient treated with radiotherapy plus ipilimumab. All receptors derive from a human donor with non-small cell lung cancer who had a partial response to radiotherapy plus ipilimumab. Both conserved end residues are part of each CDR3.

CDR3	J	V	length
CASSPGQAKDGYTF	TRBJ1-2	TRBV19	14
CASSVDQGARETQYF	TRBJ2-5	TRBV9	15
CASSEVDRGGEQYF	TRBJ2-7	TRBV6-1	14
CSVLNRGDTGELFF	TRBJ2-2	TRBV29-1	14
CATSVYREPYNEQFF	TRBJ2-1	TRBV15	15
CASSLIVDSGAFF	TRBJ1-1	TRBV7-9	13
CASSGGHFATNEKLFF	TRBJ1-4	TRBV5-6	16
CAWSQGKTFNSPLHF	TRBJ1-6	TRBV30	15
CATGRGTDTQYF	TRBJ2-3	TRBV11-2	12
CASSTGGLAGKYEQYF	TRBJ2-7	TRBV5-1	16
CASSFWTSGALGSGLRPQHF	TRBJ1-5	TRBV5-8	20
CASKSAPDNPFSGNTIYF	TRBJ1-3	TRBV5-1	18
CAPWDTYRWTEAFF	TRBJ1-1	TRBV11-3	14
CASKWGEGGYTF	TRBJ1-2	TRBV2	12
CASSPGRGSNAMLFF	TRBJ1-4	TRBV7-9	15
CASSPFSTTGGTGELFF	TRBJ2-2	TRBV18	17
CASLETGVMNTEAFF	TRBJ1-1	TRBV2	15
CALAPGHSSYEQYF	TRBJ2-7	TRBV28	14
CASSALSRGYTF	TRBJ1-2	TRBV2	12
CASSITGGTTGELFF	TRBJ2-2	TRBV6-5	15
CASSLRQYNSPLHF	TRBJ1-6	TRBV5-1	14
CASSSRGVAGDQETQYF	TRBJ2-5	TRBV7-6	17
CACLLGSGANVLTF	TRBJ2-6	TRBV30	14